These T cell receptor beta chains were read from a single sample in a study of control samples from healthy donors and cancer patients. TCRdb's table, derived via immunoSEQ multiplex PCR, lists solely in-frame clones and lacks some. The sample lists over 65,000 clones, roughly 92% occurring once. The sample consisted of blood. Receptor source: a woman between 35 and 50 years old in good health. Each CDR3 is given with its conserved first and last residue. D genes are given only for firm matches. Only some rows state a clone size, as once, few, many or a class for expanded clones.

TRBJ2-3 | . | TRBD1 | TRBV18 | TGTGCCAGCTCACCATCATGGTTTCAGGGGGAGTCCACAGATACGCAGTATTTT | CASSPSWFQGESTDTQYF
TRBJ1-1 | . | . | TRBV3-1/TRBV3-2 | TGTGCCAGCAGCCCCGGGAGGGCGAACACTGAAGCTTTCTTT | CASSPGRANTEAFF
TRBJ1-2 | . | TRBD1 | TRBV13 | TGTGCCAGCAGGTTTACAGGGGGGATCTATGGCTACACCTTC | CASRFTGGIYGYTF
TRBJ1-1 | . | . | TRBV28 | TGTGCCAGTTACCCAACCCCGAACACTGAAGCTTTCTTT | CASYPTPNTEAFF
TRBJ1-5 | . | . | TRBV4-1 | TGCGCCAGCAGCCAAGATAGTCGGGGTCTTCAGCCCCAGCATTTT | CASSQDSRGLQPQHF
TRBJ2-2 | . | TRBD2 | TRBV7-6 | TGTGCCAGCAGCTCCTTGACTAGCGGAAACACCGGGGAGCTGTTTTTT | CASSSLTSGNTGELFF
TRBJ2-2 | . | . | TRBV7-8 | TGTGCCAGCAGCTTAGTCGAAGGGGTCGGGGAGCTGTTTTTT | CASSLVEGVGELFF
TRBJ2-5 | . | TRBD1 | TRBV6-5 | TGTGCCAGCAGGACAGGGTCTGGTAAGGAGACCCAGTACTTC | CASRTGSGKETQYF
TRBJ1-6 | few | . | TRBV6-5 | TGTGCCAGCAGTCCGTGGGGGGGGGCGCGGTCACCCCTCCACTTT | CASSPWGGARSPLHF
TRBJ1-2 | . | . | TRBV5-8 | TGTGCCAGCAGTTCAGGACAACCCCTAAACTATGGCTACACCTTC | CASSSGQPLNYGYTF
TRBJ1-5 | . | TRBD1 | TRBV7-9 | TGTGCCAGCAGCTTACCGGGGACAGACAATCAGCCCCAGCATTTT | CASSLPGTDNQPQHF
TRBJ2-4 | . | TRBD2 | TRBV7-2 | TGTGCCAGCAGCACGAATGGACTAGCGGGGGGGCCGAGAAACATTCAGTACTTC | CASSTNGLAGGPRNIQYF
TRBJ2-2 | . | . | TRBV5-4 | TGTGCCAGCAGCCGAACCCAGCCGGGGGGGGAGCTGTTTTTT | CASSRTQPGGELFF
TRBJ2-6 | . | . | TRBV7-9 | TGTGCCAGCAGCGAGAAGAGCTCTGGGGCCAACGTCCTGACTTTC | CASSEKSSGANVLTF
TRBJ1-2 | . | . | TRBV27 | TGTGCCAGCAGCCCACAGGGTACTAACTATGGCTACACCTTC | CASSPQGTNYGYTF
TRBJ1-1 | once | . | TRBV11-2 | TGTGCCAGCAGCGTAACAGGGTTGCCTGAAGCTTTCTTT | CASSVTGLPEAFF
TRBJ2-2 | . | . | TRBV4-1 | TGCGCCAGCAGCGCTCATAACACCGGGGAGCTGTTTTTT | CASSAHNTGELFF
TRBJ2-7 | few | TRBD1 | TRBV4-1 | TGCGCCAGCAGCCGCGATATTACAGGGGGCGCGCGCCACGAGCAGTACTTC | CASSRDITGGARHEQYF
TRBJ2-3 | . | . | TRBV6-1 | TGTGCCAGCAGTGAAGCTTGGGGCACAGATACGCAGTATTTT | CASSEAWGTDTQYF
TRBJ1-1 | . | . | TRBV19 | TGTGCCAGTAGTATAGGGGAATTGCCCCACTACACTGAAGCTTTCTTT | CASSIGELPHYTEAFF
TRBJ1-1 | once | . | TRBV29-1 | TGCAGCGTTGAACGGGTGAACACTGAAGCTTTCTTT | CSVERVNTEAFF
TRBJ1-1 | few | . | TRBV5-1 | TGCGCCAGCAGCCTCCGGGGAGGTGGGGGGAACACTGAAGCTTTCTTT | CASSLRGGGGNTEAFF
TRBJ1-1 | . | TRBD1 | TRBV5-4 | TGTGCCAGCAGCTGGGACAGGGCGCCTGAAGCTTTCTTT | CASSWDRAPEAFF
TRBJ2-1 | . | TRBD2 | TRBV14 | TGTGCCAGCAGCCAAGAAGGGCTAGCGGGAGCCTACTCCTACAATGAGCAGTTCTTC | CASSQEGLAGAYSYNEQFF
TRBJ2-1 | . | TRBD2 | TRBV7-8 | TGTGCCAGCAGCTCCGGGGTAGCGGGAGGGCCGTACAATGAGCAGTTCTTC | CASSSGVAGGPYNEQFF
TRBJ1-3 | . | . | TRBV12-5 | TGTGCTAGTGGTTTGGTACCAAAGGAGGGTCTCTCTGGAAACACCATATATTTT | CASGLVPKEGLSGNTIYF
TRBJ2-1 | . | TRBD1 | TRBV5-1 | TGCGCCAGCAGTCGCGGACAGGGGGCAAATGAGCAGTTCTTC | CASSRGQGANEQFF
TRBJ1-6 | . | . | TRBV7-2 | TGTGCCGGCAGCATACAGGGTAATAATTCACCCCTCCACTTT | CAGSIQGNNSPLHF
TRBJ2-3 | . | . | TRBV2 | TGTGCCAGCAGGGAAGGAATAGGGGATACGCAGTATTTT | CASREGIGDTQYF
TRBJ2-2 | . | . | TRBV7-8 | TGTGCCAGCAAAAGGGGGAGCGCGGACACCGGGGAGCTGTTTTTT | CASKRGSADTGELFF
TRBJ2-2 | . | . | TRBV5-4 | TGTGCCAGCAGAAAGGACAGATACACCGGGGAGCTGTTTTTT | CASRKDRYTGELFF
TRBJ2-7 | . | . | TRBV3-1/TRBV3-2 | TGTGCCAGCAGCCAAGTAGCTAGCATCTACGAGCAGTACTTC | CASSQVASIYEQYF
TRBJ1-2 | . | TRBD1 | TRBV2 | TGTGCCAGCACTGGACAGGGGGCACCCTATGGCTACACCTTC | CASTGQGAPYGYTF